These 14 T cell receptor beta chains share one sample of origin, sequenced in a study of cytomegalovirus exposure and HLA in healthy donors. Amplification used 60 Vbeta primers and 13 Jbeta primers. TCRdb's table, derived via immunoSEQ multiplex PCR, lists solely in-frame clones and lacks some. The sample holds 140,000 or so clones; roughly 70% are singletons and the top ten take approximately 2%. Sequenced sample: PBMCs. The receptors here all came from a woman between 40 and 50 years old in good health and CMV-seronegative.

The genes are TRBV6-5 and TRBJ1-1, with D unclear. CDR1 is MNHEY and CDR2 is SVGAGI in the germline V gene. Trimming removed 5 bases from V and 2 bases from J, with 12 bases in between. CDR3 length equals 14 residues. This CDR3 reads CASSPSRSNTEAFF. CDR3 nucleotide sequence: TGTGCCAGCAGTCCTTCCCGGAGCAACACTGAAGCTTTCTTT.

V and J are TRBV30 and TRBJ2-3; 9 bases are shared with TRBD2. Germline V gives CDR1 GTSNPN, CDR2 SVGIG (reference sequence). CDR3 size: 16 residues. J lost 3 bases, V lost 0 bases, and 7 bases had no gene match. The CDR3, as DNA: TGTGCCTGGAGTGTGGGTTTCGGACTAGCGACAGATACGCAGTATTTT. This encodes CAWSVGFGLATDTQYF.

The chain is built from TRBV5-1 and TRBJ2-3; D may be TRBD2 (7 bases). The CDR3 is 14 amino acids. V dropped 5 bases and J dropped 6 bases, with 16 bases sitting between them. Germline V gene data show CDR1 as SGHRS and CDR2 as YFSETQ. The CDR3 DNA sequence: TGCGCCAGCAGAGGGGGGGCCGTTTGGGATACGCAGTATTTT. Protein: CASRGGAVWDTQYF.

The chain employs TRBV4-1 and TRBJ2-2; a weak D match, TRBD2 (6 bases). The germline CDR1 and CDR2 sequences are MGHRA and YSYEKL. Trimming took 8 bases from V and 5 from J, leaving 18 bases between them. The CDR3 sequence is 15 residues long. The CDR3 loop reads CASASGGLLTGELFF. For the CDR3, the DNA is TGCGCCAGCGCCTCCGGGGGTTTGTTAACCGGGGAGCTGTTTTTT.

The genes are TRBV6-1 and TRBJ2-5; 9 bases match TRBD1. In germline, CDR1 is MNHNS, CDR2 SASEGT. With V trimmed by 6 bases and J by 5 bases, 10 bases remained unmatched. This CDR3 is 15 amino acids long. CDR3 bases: TGTGCCAGCAGGAGAAACAGGGGGCAAGGGGAGACCCAGTACTTC. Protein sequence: CASRRNRGQGETQYF.

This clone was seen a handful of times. CDR3 DNA sequence: TGTGCCAGCAGCCGGGACAGGGGGCGATTGGTGCGTTTTAACTATGGCTACACCTTC. Amino acids: CASSRDRGRLVRFNYGYTF. The rearrangement joins TRBV28 to TRBJ1-2; 12 positions match TRBD1. The V segment lost 6 bases and the J segment 1 base; nucleotides outside the gene matches: 15. Germline V gene sequence: CDR1 MDHEN, CDR2 SYDVKM. The CDR3 is 19 amino acids.

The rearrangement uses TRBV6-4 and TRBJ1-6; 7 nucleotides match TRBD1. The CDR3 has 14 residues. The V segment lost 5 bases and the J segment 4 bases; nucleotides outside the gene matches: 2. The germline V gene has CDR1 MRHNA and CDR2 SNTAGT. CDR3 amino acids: CASSPRGYNSPLHF. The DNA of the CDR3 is TGTGCCAGCAGTCCCAGGGGGTATAATTCACCCCTCCACTTT.

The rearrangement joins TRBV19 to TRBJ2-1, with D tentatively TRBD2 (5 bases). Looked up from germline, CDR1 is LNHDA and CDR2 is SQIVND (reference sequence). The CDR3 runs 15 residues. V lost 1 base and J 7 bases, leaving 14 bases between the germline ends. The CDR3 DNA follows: TGTGCCAGTAGTATAGCTTTGGGAGCCCAGAATGAGCAGTTCTTC. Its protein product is CASSIALGAQNEQFF.

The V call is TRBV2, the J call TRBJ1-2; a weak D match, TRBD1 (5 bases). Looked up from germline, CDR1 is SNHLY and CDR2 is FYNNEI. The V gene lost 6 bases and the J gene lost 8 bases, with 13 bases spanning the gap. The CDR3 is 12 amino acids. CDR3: CASREGSSGYTF. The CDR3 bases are TGTGCCAGCAGGGAGGGGAGTTCCGGCTACACCTTC. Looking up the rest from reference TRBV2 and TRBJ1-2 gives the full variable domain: EPEVTQTPSHQVTQMGQEVILRCVPISNHLYFYWYRQILGQKVEFLVSFYNNEISEKSEIFDDQFSVERPDGSNFTLKIRSTKLEDSAMYFCASREGSSGYTFGSGTRLTVV.

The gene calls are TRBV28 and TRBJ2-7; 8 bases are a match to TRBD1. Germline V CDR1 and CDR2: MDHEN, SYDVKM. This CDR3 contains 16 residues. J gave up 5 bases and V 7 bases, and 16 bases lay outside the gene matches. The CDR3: CASMRLYRGKVNEQYF. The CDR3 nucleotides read TGTGCCAGCATGAGGTTATACAGGGGGAAGGTGAACGAGCAGTACTTC.

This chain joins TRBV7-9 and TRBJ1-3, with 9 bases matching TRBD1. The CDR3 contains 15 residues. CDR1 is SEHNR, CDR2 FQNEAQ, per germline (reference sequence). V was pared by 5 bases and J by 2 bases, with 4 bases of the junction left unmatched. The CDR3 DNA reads TGTGCCAGCAGCGCACAGGGGGCGACTGGAAACACCATATATTTT. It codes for CASSAQGATGNTIYF.

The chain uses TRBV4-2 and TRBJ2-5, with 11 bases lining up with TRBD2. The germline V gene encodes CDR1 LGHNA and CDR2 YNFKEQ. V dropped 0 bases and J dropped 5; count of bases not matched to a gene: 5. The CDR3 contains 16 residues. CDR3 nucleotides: TGTGCCAGCAGCCAAGATGGGACTAGCGGATCTGAGACCCAGTACTTC. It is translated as CASSQDGTSGSETQYF.

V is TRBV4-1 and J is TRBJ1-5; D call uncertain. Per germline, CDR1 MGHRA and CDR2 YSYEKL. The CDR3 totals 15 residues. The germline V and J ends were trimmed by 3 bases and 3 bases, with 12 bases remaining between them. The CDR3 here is CASSQVGLNNQPQHF. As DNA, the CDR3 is TGCGCCAGCAGCCAGGTAGGACTTAACAATCAGCCCCAGCATTTT.

The CDR3 region is CASSWGQHYGYTF. CDR3 DNA: TGTGCCAGCAGTTGGGGACAGCACTATGGCTACACCTTC. J is TRBJ1-2 and V is TRBV27, with TRBD1 identical over 7 bases. The CDR3 runs to 13 residues. Germline values: CDR1 MNHEY, CDR2 SMNVEV (reference sequence). V shed 4 bases and J 3 bases; nucleotides not matched to a gene: 2.